The rows below give T cell receptor beta chains drawn from one sample of a study of T cell changes during pregnancy in multiple sclerosis. Using immunoSEQ multiplex PCR, the repertoire was profiled, and TCRdb retains in-frame clones only, with some absent. The sample includes about 35,000 clones, 70% to 90% of them seen just once. Specimen: CD8+ T cells from peripheral blood mononuclear cells, collected in the third trimester of pregnancy. The receptors shown here come from a female donor with multiple sclerosis, enrolled in a pregnancy study. Each CDR3 is given with its conserved first and last residue. A D gene is named only where the DNA matches it firmly. A row's size may be missing; if present it is once, few, many or a size class.

>TRBJ1-1|.|TRBD1|TRBV19
TGTGCCAGTAGTTCCGGCCCTAGGGACAGACGCACTGAAGCTTTCTTT
CASSSGPRDRRTEAFF
>TRBJ2-1|once|.|TRBV5-8
TGTGCCAGCAGCCCGGGTGTTGGGGCAAATGAGCAGTTCTTC
CASSPGVGANEQFF
>TRBJ2-7|.|.|TRBV5-6
TGTGCCAGCAGCTCCCCGGGTCCTCACCTCCTCGAGCAGTACTTC
CASSSPGPHLLEQYF
>TRBJ2-7|.|.|TRBV5-4
TGTGCCAGCAGCCACGGACTAACCTCCTACGAGCAGTACTTC
CASSHGLTSYEQYF
>TRBJ1-1|.|TRBD1|TRBV19
TGTGCCAGTAGTATATCCGGACAGGCACACACTGAAGCTTTCTTT
CASSISGQAHTEAFF
>TRBJ2-7|once|.|TRBV19
TGTGCCAGTAGTATTGCCACAGGCTACGAGCAGTACTTC
CASSIATGYEQYF
>TRBJ1-6|.|.|TRBV6-1
TGTGCCAGCAGTGAAAGTCATCTGGACATGGATTCACCCCTCCACTTT
CASSESHLDMDSPLHF
>TRBJ1-2|.|TRBD1|TRBV5-6
TGTGCCAGCAGCTTGTCCCCCCAGGGGGCGGGACATGGCTACACCTTC
CASSLSPQGAGHGYTF
>TRBJ2-7|.|.|TRBV29-1
TGCAGCGTTGTAGCCGGAGCCTACGAGCAGTACTTC
CSVVAGAYEQYF
>TRBJ1-2|.|.|TRBV4-3
TGCGCCAGCAGCCAAGTCCAGGGCGATGGCTACACCTTC
CASSQVQGDGYTF
>TRBJ1-1|.|.|TRBV27
TGTGCCAGCAGCCGCGGGGACCTCACTGAAGCTTTCTTT
CASSRGDLTEAFF
>TRBJ1-1|.|TRBD1|TRBV12-5
TGTGCTAGTGGTCTTGGACAGGGGCAGAACACTGAAGCTTTCTTT
CASGLGQGQNTEAFF
>TRBJ2-1|.|TRBD2|TRBV4-3
TGCGCCAGCAGCCAAGATCCTAGCGGGGGCTACAATGAGCAGTTCTTC
CASSQDPSGGYNEQFF
>TRBJ2-7|once|.|TRBV19
TGTGCCAGTAGTATGGGGCAGGGCGCACCCTCTTACGAGCAGTACTTC
CASSMGQGAPSYEQYF
>TRBJ2-1|.|TRBD2|TRBV5-6
TGTGCCAGCAGCCCCCGGGGGGGCGGAAATGAGCAGTTCTTC
CASSPRGGGNEQFF
>TRBJ1-2|.|.|TRBV15
TGTGCCACCAGCAGAGATTCAAGCCCATCCCCCCCCCGGGGTGGACGCTACACCTTC
CATSRDSSPSPPRGGRYTF
>TRBJ2-3|.|.|TRBV27
TGTGCCAGCAGTTTAATGAGGGTACTCACAGATACGCAGTATTTT
CASSLMRVLTDTQYF
>TRBJ1-2|.|.|TRBV4-1
TGCGCCAGCAGCCAAGTGGCTGGGGGGAGTGATGGCTACACCTTC
CASSQVAGGSDGYTF
>TRBJ1-1|many|.|TRBV27
TGTGCCAGCAGCGAGGGAATTTCCACTGAAGCTTTCTTT
CASSEGISTEAFF
>TRBJ1-2|.|TRBD1|TRBV4-2
TGTGCCAGCAGCCACCGACAGGGAGCCGATATCGGCTACACCTTC
CASSHRQGADIGYTF
>TRBJ2-5|.|TRBD2|TRBV6-5
TGTGCCAGCAGGCCGCGGGGGGGGCAAGAGACCCAGTACTTC
CASRPRGGQETQYF
>TRBJ1-5|.|.|TRBV19
TGTGCCAGTAGTATATACGACAGCCTAAATAGCAATCAGCCCCAGCATTTT
CASSIYDSLNSNQPQHF
>TRBJ2-7|.|TRBD1|TRBV5-5
TGTGCCAGCAGCATGGGACAGGTCGATTTTTTCCGCGAGCAGTACTTC
CASSMGQVDFFREQYF
>TRBJ1-3|once|.|TRBV9
TGTGCCAGCAGCCCTTCGGGTGGCTCTGGAAACACCATATATTTT
CASSPSGGSGNTIYF
>TRBJ2-2|.|.|TRBV9
TGTGCCAGCAGCGCCAGGGATACGAACACCGGGGAGCTGTTTTTT
CASSARDTNTGELFF
>TRBJ2-1|medium-sized|TRBD2|TRBV6-4
TGTGCCAGCAGCGGGGGGGCCTACAATGAGCAGTTCTTC
CASSGGAYNEQFF
>TRBJ1-3|.|TRBD1|TRBV11-2
TGTGCCAGCAGCTTAGCCTCGACAGGGACTGGAAACACCATATATTTT
CASSLASTGTGNTIYF
>TRBJ1-1|once|.|TRBV11-2
TGTGCCAGCAGTCTTAGTTCCGGGAGGGGGACTGAAGCTTTCTTT
CASSLSSGRGTEAFF
>TRBJ2-7|.|.|TRBV6-1
TGTGCCAGCAAGCGCGGCGCCCTCGAGCAGTACTTC
CASKRGALEQYF
>TRBJ1-1|.|TRBD1|TRBV29-1
TGCAGCGAGCATCTTGGGACAGAGAACACTGAAGCTTTCTTT
CSEHLGTENTEAFF
>TRBJ1-4|.|.|TRBV7-9
TGTGCCAGCAGCCCAAGGGAGGGACCACAGGAAAAACTGTTTTTT
CASSPREGPQEKLFF
>TRBJ2-3|.|.|TRBV11-2
TGTGCCAGCAGCTTAAAGGCCTGGGCGTTAGATACGCAGTATTTT
CASSLKAWALDTQYF
>TRBJ1-2|.|.|TRBV18
TGTGCCAGCTCACACTCGGGCCCAAAGGGGTATGGCTACACCTTC
CASSHSGPKGYGYTF
>TRBJ1-1|.|TRBD1|TRBV19
TGTGCCAGTAGGCGACAGGGCGGGGAAGCTTTCTTT
CASRRQGGEAFF
>TRBJ2-1|.|TRBD2|TRBV7-2
TGTGCCAGCAGCTTATGGGGGACTAGCGGGGGCTTCTCCTACAATGAGCAGTTCTTC
CASSLWGTSGGFSYNEQFF
>TRBJ2-1|.|TRBD2|TRBV15
TGTGCCACCAGCAGAGATAGAGGCGGGGGAGTGGATGAGCAGTTCTTC
CATSRDRGGGVDEQFF
>TRBJ2-5|.|.|TRBV13
TGTGCCAGCAGCTTAGGAGTGGAGGGGTCGGAGACCCAGTACTTC
CASSLGVEGSETQYF
>TRBJ2-3|.|TRBD2|TRBV7-6
TGTGCCAGCACCCCCACGGGGGGGTCGGATACGCAGTATTTT
CASTPTGGSDTQYF
>TRBJ2-5|.|TRBD1|TRBV2
TGTGCCAGCAGTACCGACAGGACAGGAACCCAAGAGACCCAGTACTTC
CASSTDRTGTQETQYF
>TRBJ2-1|.|TRBD2|TRBV2
TGTGCCAGCTCGAGGGCGGGGGGGCTTGTGAATGAGCAGTTCTTC
CASSRAGGLVNEQFF
>TRBJ2-3|.|.|TRBV7-3
TGTGCCAGCAGCTTACTTGGGGGCGCGACAGATACGCAGTATTTT
CASSLLGGATDTQYF
>TRBJ2-2|once|.|TRBV10-1
TGCGCCGGGACTTCGGACACCGGGGAGCTGTTTTTT
CAGTSDTGELFF
>TRBJ1-1|.|.|TRBV21-1
TGTGCCAGCAGCATAGGACAGGGTATCACTGAAGCTTTCTTT
CASSIGQGITEAFF
>TRBJ1-1|once|TRBD1|TRBV9
TGTGCCAGCAGCGTATCCCCCTCCCAACAGGGGATTAGCACTGAAGCTTTCTTT
CASSVSPSQQGISTEAFF
>TRBJ1-5|.|TRBD1|TRBV9
TGTGCCAGCAGCGTAGGGGACAGTAGCAATCAGCCCCAGCATTTT
CASSVGDSSNQPQHF
>TRBJ2-1|.|TRBD2|TRBV7-6
TGTGCCAGCAGCCTAACTAGCGGGGGGGCAGCTGAGCAGTTCTTC
CASSLTSGGAAEQFF
>TRBJ2-3|once|TRBD1|TRBV14
TGTGCCAGCAGCAGTCGACAGGGGGAGACAGATACGCAGTATTTT
CASSSRQGETDTQYF
>TRBJ2-7|.|TRBD2|TRBV5-1
TGCGCCAGCAGCTCCTACCCCCTGACTAGCGGGATTTACGAGCAGTACTTC
CASSSYPLTSGIYEQYF
>TRBJ2-3|.|TRBD2|TRBV7-3
TGTGCCAGCAGCTCCACTAGCGGGGGGTATAAAGATACGCAGTATTTT
CASSSTSGGYKDTQYF
>TRBJ2-3|.|TRBD2|TRBV4-3
TGCGCCAGCAGCCTAGCGGGGGTCACAGATACGCAGTATTTT
CASSLAGVTDTQYF
>TRBJ2-3|.|.|TRBV13
TGTGCCAGCAGTCAGGCCCTCGGTTTCACAGATACGCAGTATTTT
CASSQALGFTDTQYF
>TRBJ1-2|.|TRBD1|TRBV10-3
TGTGCCATCGGGGGGGGCAGGGGGCCTCAGGCGGGAGGCTACACCTTC
CAIGGGRGPQAGGYTF
>TRBJ2-3|.|.|TRBV11-3
TGTGCCAGCAGCTTATTAAGCACAGATACGCAGTATTTT
CASSLLSTDTQYF
>TRBJ2-3|.|TRBD2|TRBV12-5
TGTGCTAGTGGTTTGGTATTAGGCGGGGGGCTAACAGATACGCAGTATTTT
CASGLVLGGGLTDTQYF
>TRBJ2-3|.|TRBD2|TRBV9
TGTGCCAGCAGCGTACCGGGACTAGGATCATTTACGCAGTATTTT
CASSVPGLGSFTQYF
>TRBJ2-7|.|TRBD2|TRBV2
TGTGCCAGCAGTGGGGGTAGCGGGGGAGCCTACGAGCAGTACTTC
CASSGGSGGAYEQYF
>TRBJ2-2|.|TRBD1|TRBV29-1
TGCAGCGCTGACAGGGGGGACACCGGGGAGCTGTTTTTT
CSADRGDTGELFF
>TRBJ2-7|.|TRBD1|TRBV7-3
TGTGCCAGCAGCTTGGGACAGGCGACCTCCTACGAGCAGTACTTC
CASSLGQATSYEQYF